The rows below give T cell receptor beta chains drawn from one sample of a study of cytomegalovirus exposure and HLA in healthy donors. Sequencing used immunoSEQ multiplex PCR; TCRdb keeps in-frame clones, though not all of them. The profile shows about 130,000 clones, 65% to 80% of them singletons. Sequencing was carried out using PBMCs. These receptor sequences come from a human donor in good health. CDR3s include the opening cysteine and the closing phenylalanine or tryptophan. D genes are given only for firm matches. Clone size is not always given. Where it is, it says once, few, many or a class for expanded clones.

v_call: TRBV7-6; j_call: TRBJ1-6; clone_size: NA; d_call: NA; cdr3_nt: TGTGCCAGCAGCTTTGAGTCAGGTTCACCCCTCCACTTT; cdr3_aa: CASSFESGSPLHF
v_call: TRBV2; j_call: TRBJ1-1; clone_size: few; d_call: NA; cdr3_nt: TGTGCCAGCAGTGATTGGAGGAGTGGAACTGAAGCTTTCTTT; cdr3_aa: CASSDWRSGTEAFF
v_call: TRBV4-1; j_call: TRBJ1-5; clone_size: NA; d_call: NA; cdr3_nt: TGCGCCAGCAGCCACGAGGCAGGGTTTCAGCCCCAGCATTTT; cdr3_aa: CASSHEAGFQPQHF
v_call: TRBV10-3; j_call: TRBJ2-4; clone_size: NA; d_call: TRBD2; cdr3_nt: TGTGCCATCAGTGAGTCTTGGCTAGCGGGGGTAGGGGCCAAAAACATTCAGTACTTC; cdr3_aa: CAISESWLAGVGAKNIQYF
v_call: TRBV6-6; j_call: TRBJ1-5; clone_size: NA; d_call: TRBD1; cdr3_nt: TGTGCCAGCAGTTACTCGTCAGGGGGCGGCAATCAGCCCCAGCATTTT; cdr3_aa: CASSYSSGGGNQPQHF
v_call: TRBV19; j_call: TRBJ2-1; clone_size: NA; d_call: NA; cdr3_nt: TGTGCCAGTAGTGCGGAACCTTCGAGAGAGCAGTTCTTC; cdr3_aa: CASSAEPSREQFF
v_call: TRBV11-2; j_call: TRBJ2-7; clone_size: NA; d_call: NA; cdr3_nt: TGTGCCAGCAGCGCTTACAGGTCCTACTACGAGCAGTACTTC; cdr3_aa: CASSAYRSYYEQYF
v_call: TRBV29-1; j_call: TRBJ1-6; clone_size: NA; d_call: TRBD1; cdr3_nt: TGCAGCGTGGGGGACAGGGGGGATAATTCACCCCTCCACTTT; cdr3_aa: CSVGDRGDNSPLHF
v_call: TRBV6-1; j_call: TRBJ1-5; clone_size: NA; d_call: NA; cdr3_nt: TGTGCCAGCAGTCCCAGGGGCTTCAATCAGCCCCAGCATTTT; cdr3_aa: CASSPRGFNQPQHF
v_call: TRBV18; j_call: TRBJ1-2; clone_size: NA; d_call: NA; cdr3_nt: TGTGCCACCACGGGAGACTATGGCTACACCTTC; cdr3_aa: CATTGDYGYTF
v_call: TRBV6-1; j_call: TRBJ1-2; clone_size: NA; d_call: TRBD1; cdr3_nt: TGTGCCAGCAGTGTTTCGTCAGGACAGGCTCTCTATGGCTACACCTTC; cdr3_aa: CASSVSSGQALYGYTF
v_call: TRBV19; j_call: TRBJ2-2; clone_size: NA; d_call: NA; cdr3_nt: TGTGCCAGTTCACAGGAGACCAACCTCGGTAGCGGGGAGCTGTTTTTT; cdr3_aa: CASSQETNLGSGELFF
v_call: TRBV5-1; j_call: TRBJ2-1; clone_size: NA; d_call: TRBD2; cdr3_nt: TGCGCCAGCAGCCTCCAACCCAGCGGGGCTCGCAACAATGAGCAGTTCTTC; cdr3_aa: CASSLQPSGARNNEQFF
v_call: TRBV5-1; j_call: TRBJ2-2; clone_size: NA; d_call: TRBD1; cdr3_nt: TGCGCCAGCCAAGGGACAGGGGTAAACACTGGGGAGCTGTTTTTT; cdr3_aa: CASQGTGVNTGELFF
v_call: TRBV7-2; j_call: TRBJ1-4; clone_size: NA; d_call: TRBD1; cdr3_nt: TGTGCCAGCAGCCCATGGGGCTATGCACTGACAGGGATGGATGAAAAACTGTTTTTT; cdr3_aa: CASSPWGYALTGMDEKLFF
v_call: TRBV27; j_call: TRBJ2-7; clone_size: once; d_call: TRBD2; cdr3_nt: TGTGCCAGCAGGGCCACGCGGGATCCCGGGACTAGCGGCTACGAGCAGTACTTC; cdr3_aa: CASRATRDPGTSGYEQYF
v_call: TRBV5-1; j_call: TRBJ2-2; clone_size: once; d_call: NA; cdr3_nt: TGCGCCAGCACGGGGTATCGAACCGGGGAGCTGTTTTTT; cdr3_aa: CASTGYRTGELFF
v_call: TRBV19; j_call: TRBJ1-4; clone_size: few; d_call: NA; cdr3_nt: TGTGCCAGTAGCCCTGGAGGGGAGGGTCATGAAAAACTGTTTTTT; cdr3_aa: CASSPGGEGHEKLFF
v_call: TRBV6-4; j_call: TRBJ1-2; clone_size: NA; d_call: NA; cdr3_nt: TGTGCCAGCAGGATGGGGCAAAGAGACTATGGCTACACCTTC; cdr3_aa: CASRMGQRDYGYTF
v_call: TRBV30; j_call: TRBJ2-1; clone_size: NA; d_call: TRBD2; cdr3_nt: TGTGCCTGGACCGTCCCTAGCGGGGGGGCGAATGAGCAGTTCTTC; cdr3_aa: CAWTVPSGGANEQFF
v_call: TRBV7-9; j_call: TRBJ1-3; clone_size: NA; d_call: NA; cdr3_nt: TGTTCCAGCAGACGCAACCGGTCAGGCTCTGGAAACACCATATATTTT; cdr3_aa: CSSRRNRSGSGNTIYF
v_call: TRBV7-8; j_call: TRBJ2-1; clone_size: NA; d_call: TRBD1; cdr3_nt: TGTGCCAGCAGCCGACTCCCGGGACAGCCAGACAATGAGCAGTTCTTC; cdr3_aa: CASSRLPGQPDNEQFF
v_call: TRBV5-1; j_call: TRBJ2-7; clone_size: NA; d_call: TRBD1; cdr3_nt: TGCGCCAGCAGCTTGGACAGGGGCAACGAGCAGTACTTC; cdr3_aa: CASSLDRGNEQYF
v_call: TRBV2; j_call: TRBJ2-3; clone_size: NA; d_call: TRBD1; cdr3_nt: TGTGCCAGGAGGGAACAGGGGGCTAGAGATACGCAGTATTTT; cdr3_aa: CARREQGARDTQYF
v_call: TRBV6-5; j_call: TRBJ1-2; clone_size: NA; d_call: TRBD1; cdr3_nt: TGTGCCAGCAGGACAGGGTTAGAGGGCTACACCTTC; cdr3_aa: CASRTGLEGYTF
v_call: TRBV5-6; j_call: TRBJ1-5; clone_size: few; d_call: TRBD1; cdr3_nt: TGTGCCAGCAGCTTGAGCGTCGGGACAGACAATCAGCCCCAGCATTTT; cdr3_aa: CASSLSVGTDNQPQHF
v_call: TRBV7-6; j_call: TRBJ2-5; clone_size: NA; d_call: NA; cdr3_nt: TGTGCCAGCAGCCCCTGGACCCGGGGGCAAGAGACCCAGTACTTC; cdr3_aa: CASSPWTRGQETQYF
v_call: TRBV11-3; j_call: TRBJ2-5; clone_size: NA; d_call: TRBD2; cdr3_nt: TGTGCCAGCAGCCTCGGGACTAGCGGGGGGGTGGAGACCCAGTACTTC; cdr3_aa: CASSLGTSGGVETQYF
v_call: TRBV9; j_call: TRBJ2-3; clone_size: NA; d_call: TRBD2; cdr3_nt: TGTGCCAGCAGCGTTTGGGGGGGAGGTTATACAGATACGCAGTATTTT; cdr3_aa: CASSVWGGGYTDTQYF
v_call: TRBV5-1; j_call: TRBJ1-1; clone_size: NA; d_call: TRBD1; cdr3_nt: TGCGCCAGCGGCCCGACCGGGACAGGGTATAGACCGAACACTGAAGCTTTCTTT; cdr3_aa: CASGPTGTGYRPNTEAFF
v_call: TRBV2; j_call: TRBJ2-1; clone_size: NA; d_call: TRBD1; cdr3_nt: TGTGCCAGCCGGGACAGGGGTAACAATGAGCAGTTCTTC; cdr3_aa: CASRDRGNNEQFF
v_call: TRBV11-2; j_call: TRBJ1-1; clone_size: NA; d_call: NA; cdr3_nt: TGTGCCAGCAGCTTTTCGGGGGAGGGAGCTTTCTTT; cdr3_aa: CASSFSGEGAFF
v_call: TRBV14; j_call: TRBJ2-7; clone_size: few; d_call: NA; cdr3_nt: TGTGCCAGCAGCCAAGGAGGCTACGAGCAGTACTTC; cdr3_aa: CASSQGGYEQYF
v_call: TRBV19; j_call: TRBJ1-1; clone_size: NA; d_call: NA; cdr3_nt: TGTGCCAGTAGTATAATATTCGCGGACAGACTGAACACTGAAGCTTTCTTT; cdr3_aa: CASSIIFADRLNTEAFF
v_call: TRBV11-3; j_call: TRBJ2-2; clone_size: once; d_call: TRBD1; cdr3_nt: TGTGCCAGCAGCCTAACAGGGGGGAACACCGGGGAGCTGTTTTTT; cdr3_aa: CASSLTGGNTGELFF
v_call: TRBV28; j_call: TRBJ1-5; clone_size: NA; d_call: NA; cdr3_nt: TGTGCCAGCACCCCTTTGACTTCCCGCAATCAGCCCCAGCATTTT; cdr3_aa: CASTPLTSRNQPQHF
v_call: TRBV16; j_call: TRBJ1-4; clone_size: NA; d_call: NA; cdr3_nt: TGTGCCAGCTCCCCGGGCAGGGGAAGGGAAAAACTGTTTTTT; cdr3_aa: CASSPGRGREKLFF
v_call: TRBV5-1; j_call: TRBJ2-7; clone_size: NA; d_call: NA; cdr3_nt: TGCGCCAGCAGCTTGGGTGAGCGCCCCTACGAGCAGTACTTC; cdr3_aa: CASSLGERPYEQYF
v_call: TRBV5-1; j_call: TRBJ2-7; clone_size: once; d_call: TRBD1; cdr3_nt: TGCGCCAGCAGCGCGACAGGGGGCTACGAGCAGTACTTC; cdr3_aa: CASSATGGYEQYF
v_call: TRBV15; j_call: TRBJ1-1; clone_size: NA; d_call: TRBD1; cdr3_nt: TGTGCCACCAGCCTCTGGACAGGGTGGACTGAAGCTTTCTTT; cdr3_aa: CATSLWTGWTEAFF
v_call: TRBV14; j_call: TRBJ2-7; clone_size: NA; d_call: NA; cdr3_nt: TGTGCCAACTCTCCTCCACAGGCTCGAAACGAGCAGTACTTC; cdr3_aa: CANSPPQARNEQYF
v_call: TRBV4-2; j_call: TRBJ1-4; clone_size: few; d_call: NA; cdr3_nt: TGTGCCAGCAAACCCCCCGGTAATGAAAAACTGTTTTTT; cdr3_aa: CASKPPGNEKLFF
v_call: TRBV19; j_call: TRBJ2-7; clone_size: NA; d_call: NA; cdr3_nt: TGTGCCAGTAGTATCGGGACCTACGAGCAGTACTTC; cdr3_aa: CASSIGTYEQYF
v_call: TRBV5-1; j_call: TRBJ2-5; clone_size: NA; d_call: TRBD2; cdr3_nt: TGCGCCAGCAGCTTGGTGTCTAGCGGGGGGCGGGAGACCCAGTACTTC; cdr3_aa: CASSLVSSGGRETQYF
v_call: TRBV5-1; j_call: TRBJ2-7; clone_size: NA; d_call: NA; cdr3_nt: TGCGCCAGCAGTCAGGGGGGATCATACGAGCAGTACTTC; cdr3_aa: CASSQGGSYEQYF
v_call: TRBV6-1; j_call: TRBJ1-1; clone_size: NA; d_call: NA; cdr3_nt: TGTGCCAGCAGCCAAAGAGGGTTCACTGAAGCTTTCTTT; cdr3_aa: CASSQRGFTEAFF
v_call: TRBV2; j_call: TRBJ2-3; clone_size: NA; d_call: TRBD2; cdr3_nt: TGTGCCAGCAGTGAAGCGCTAACGGGGGGAGACGGGGATACGCAGTATTTT; cdr3_aa: CASSEALTGGDGDTQYF
v_call: TRBV29-1; j_call: TRBJ2-2; clone_size: NA; d_call: TRBD1; cdr3_nt: TGCAGCGTTGAGGGACAGACCACCGGGGAGCTGTTTTTT; cdr3_aa: CSVEGQTTGELFF
v_call: TRBV6-5; j_call: TRBJ2-7; clone_size: few; d_call: NA; cdr3_nt: TGTGCCAGCACCAAAGCGGGCAGCGGCTCCTACGAGCAGTACTTC; cdr3_aa: CASTKAGSGSYEQYF
v_call: TRBV6-6; j_call: TRBJ2-7; clone_size: NA; d_call: TRBD2; cdr3_nt: TGTGCCAGCAGTCGGACTAGCGGGGGTTCCGAGCAGTACTTC; cdr3_aa: CASSRTSGGSEQYF
v_call: TRBV5-6; j_call: TRBJ1-1; clone_size: few; d_call: NA; cdr3_nt: TGTGCCAGCAGCTTGCTCAGGACTCAAATAGCTTTCTTT; cdr3_aa: CASSLLRTQIAFF
v_call: TRBV7-7; j_call: TRBJ2-7; clone_size: once; d_call: NA; cdr3_nt: TGTGCCACACTAGTCGAGGGGTACTTC; cdr3_aa: CATLVEGYF
v_call: TRBV6-6; j_call: TRBJ1-2; clone_size: few; d_call: TRBD1; cdr3_nt: TGTGCCAGCAGTTACTCGGGACAGTTCGGAAACTATGGCTACACCTTC; cdr3_aa: CASSYSGQFGNYGYTF
v_call: TRBV5-1; j_call: TRBJ2-3; clone_size: NA; d_call: TRBD2; cdr3_nt: TGCGCCAGCAGCTTCGGGGGGGGGAAGAGTGCAGATACGCAGTATTTT; cdr3_aa: CASSFGGGKSADTQYF
v_call: TRBV14; j_call: TRBJ2-1; clone_size: NA; d_call: TRBD2; cdr3_nt: TGTGCCAGCAGCCAATCTCCCGGGACTAGCGGGGGGGCCCAGTTCTTC; cdr3_aa: CASSQSPGTSGGAQFF
v_call: TRBV9; j_call: TRBJ1-2; clone_size: NA; d_call: TRBD1; cdr3_nt: TGTGCCAGCAGCGGAACCGGGACAGGCGTTAATAACTATGGCTACACCTTC; cdr3_aa: CASSGTGTGVNNYGYTF
v_call: TRBV5-6; j_call: TRBJ1-2; clone_size: NA; d_call: TRBD1; cdr3_nt: TGTGCCAGCAGCTTGCAGGGGGCGAGACCTGGCTACACCTTC; cdr3_aa: CASSLQGARPGYTF
v_call: TRBV2; j_call: TRBJ1-1; clone_size: few; d_call: NA; cdr3_nt: TGTGCCAGCTCCGGAGGCACTGAAGCTTTCTTT; cdr3_aa: CASSGGTEAFF